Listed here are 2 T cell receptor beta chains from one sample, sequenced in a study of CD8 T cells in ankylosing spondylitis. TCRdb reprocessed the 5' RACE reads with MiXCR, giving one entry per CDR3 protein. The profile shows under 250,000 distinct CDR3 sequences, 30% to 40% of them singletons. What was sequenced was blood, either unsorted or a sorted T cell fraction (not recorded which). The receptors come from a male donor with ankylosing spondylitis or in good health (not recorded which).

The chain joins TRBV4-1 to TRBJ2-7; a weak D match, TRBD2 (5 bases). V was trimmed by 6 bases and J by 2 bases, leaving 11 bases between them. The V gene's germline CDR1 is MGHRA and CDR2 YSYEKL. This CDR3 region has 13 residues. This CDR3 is CASRGVTTYEQYF. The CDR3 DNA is TGCGCCAGCAGGGGAGTCACAACCTACGAGCAGTACTTC.

Here the CDR3 reads CASSFSGTEQYF. The DNA of the CDR3 is TGTGCCAGCAGCTTTTCCGGAACCGAGCAGTACTTC. The chain combines TRBV7-6 with TRBJ2-7; no clear D gene. Germline V gives CDR1 SGHVS, CDR2 FNYEAQ. The V gene lost 3 bases and the J gene lost 6 bases, with 9 bases spanning the gap. The CDR3 consists of 12 residues.